The sequence of this TCR beta chain was determined in a study of tumor-infiltrating lymphocytes in primary liver carcinoma. Study details: The tumors, T1-T3 N0M0 lesions, were 4.2 to 10 cm across.

Starting from approximately 470 ng of total RNA, TCR beta cDNA was produced with a primer in the constant region. Library construction for TCR beta comprised three nested multiplex PCR rounds performed with slightly modified ARM-PCR. In TCRdb, the multiplex PCR reads were re-called with MiXCR into one record per CDR3 protein. The sample shows around 100,000 distinct CDR3 sequences, over 55% of them seen only once. Co-extraction of RNA and DNA was performed on 20-30 mg of unsorted bulk tissue. Comment on this clonotype: The junction departs from germline at one end; a sequencing error may be responsible.

The sequence was obtained from a woman aged 60-75 years with primary liver carcinoma and hepatitis B virus infection. Input material: liver tumor tissue from sampling region 5. Subset meaning: tumor region T5, tumor centre.

DNA of the CDR3: TGTGCCAGCAGTCAAGTCATTCGAGAGACCCAGTACTTC. It specifies CASSQVIRETQYF. V is TRBV4-2 and J is TRBJ2-5; D is ambiguous. The CDR3 spans 13 residues. CDR1 and CDR2 (germline): LGHNA, YNFKEQ.